This T cell receptor (beta chain) was profiled in a study of cytomegalovirus exposure and HLA in healthy donors. For the study at large: The roughly 700 first-cohort repertoires shared a platform with the roughly 130 validation repertoires, as reported in a later analysis.

This clone showed up just a few times. Its antigen is unknown. Assay: immunoSEQ multiplex PCR; the TCRdb copy retains only in-frame clones and omits some. The sample carries around 300,000 clones, approximately 90% recorded once. Study outcomes and limitations: In vitro testing confirmed a few CMV-associated chains as specific for CMV antigens. Researchers counted around 170 TCR beta chains as cytomegalovirus-associated. A classifier reportedly called cytomegalovirus status with high sensitivity and specificity.

Trimming pared 5 bases from V and 4 bases from J, leaving 23 bases between. The V gene's germline CDR1 is KGHSH and CDR2 LQKENI. The CDR3 sequence is 18 residues long. The chain uses TRBV18 and TRBJ2-2; D perhaps matches TRBD1 (6 bases). This clonotype was sampled from a woman aged 18 to 35 in good health and CMV-seronegative. The sample consisted of PBMCs. The CDR3 is CASSSQWTDVALTGELFF. The CDR3 DNA sequence: TGTGCCAGCTCATCCCAATGGACAGACGTAGCACTCACCGGGGAGCTGTTTTTT.